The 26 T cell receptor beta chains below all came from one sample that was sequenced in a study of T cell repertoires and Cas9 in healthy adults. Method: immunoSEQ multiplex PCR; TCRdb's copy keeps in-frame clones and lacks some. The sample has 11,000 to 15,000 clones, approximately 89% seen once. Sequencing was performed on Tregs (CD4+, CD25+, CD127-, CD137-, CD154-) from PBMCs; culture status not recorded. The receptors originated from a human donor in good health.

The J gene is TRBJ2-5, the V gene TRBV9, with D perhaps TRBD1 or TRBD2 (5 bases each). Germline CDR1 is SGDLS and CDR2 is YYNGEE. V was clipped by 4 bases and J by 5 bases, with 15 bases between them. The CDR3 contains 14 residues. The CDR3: CASSLGPLAETQYF. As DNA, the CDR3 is TGTGCCAGCAGCTTGGGACCTCTTGCGGAGACCCAGTACTTC.

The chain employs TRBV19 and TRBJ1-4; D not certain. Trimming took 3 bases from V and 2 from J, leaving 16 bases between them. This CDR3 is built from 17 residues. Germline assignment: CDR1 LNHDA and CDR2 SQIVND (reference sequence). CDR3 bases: TGTGCCAGTAGTATTTCAAGGGCGGCATGGACTAATGAAAAACTGTTTTTT. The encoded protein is CASSISRAAWTNEKLFF. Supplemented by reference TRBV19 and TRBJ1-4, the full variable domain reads DGGITQSPKYLFRKEGQNVTLSCEQNLNHDAMYWYRQDPGQGLRLIYYSQIVNDFQKGDIAEGYSVSREKKESFPLTVTSAQKNPTAFYLCASSISRAAWTNEKLFFGSGTQLSVL.

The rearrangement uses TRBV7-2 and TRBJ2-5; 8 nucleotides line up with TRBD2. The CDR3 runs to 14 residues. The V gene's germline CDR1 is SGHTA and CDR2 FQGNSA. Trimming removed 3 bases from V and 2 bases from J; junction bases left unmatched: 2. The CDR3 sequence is CASSLLAGQETQYF. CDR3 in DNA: TGTGCCAGCAGCTTGCTAGCGGGTCAAGAGACCCAGTACTTC.

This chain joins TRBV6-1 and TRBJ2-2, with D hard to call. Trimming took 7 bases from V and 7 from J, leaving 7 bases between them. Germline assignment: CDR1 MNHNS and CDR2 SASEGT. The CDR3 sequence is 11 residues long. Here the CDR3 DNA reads TGTGCCAGCAAGAGAGGCGGGGAGCTGTTTTTT. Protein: CASKRGGELFF.

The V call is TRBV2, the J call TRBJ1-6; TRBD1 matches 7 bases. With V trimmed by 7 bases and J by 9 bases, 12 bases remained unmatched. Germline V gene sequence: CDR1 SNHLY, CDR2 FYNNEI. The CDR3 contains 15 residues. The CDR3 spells CASKLETGRVSPLHF. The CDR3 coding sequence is TGTGCCAGCAAACTCGAGACAGGGAGGGTTTCACCCCTCCACTTT. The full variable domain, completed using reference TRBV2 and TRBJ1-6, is EPEVTQTPSHQVTQMGQEVILRCVPISNHLYFYWYRQILGQKVEFLVSFYNNEISEKSEIFDDQFSVERPDGSNFTLKIRSTKLEDSAMYFCASKLETGRVSPLHFGNGTRLTVT.

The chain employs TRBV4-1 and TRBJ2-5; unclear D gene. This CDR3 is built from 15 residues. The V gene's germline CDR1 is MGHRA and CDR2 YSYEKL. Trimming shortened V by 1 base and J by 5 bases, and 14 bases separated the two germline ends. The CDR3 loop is CASSQASVLSETQYF. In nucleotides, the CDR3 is TGCGCCAGCAGCCAAGCCTCGGTCTTGTCGGAGACCCAGTACTTC.

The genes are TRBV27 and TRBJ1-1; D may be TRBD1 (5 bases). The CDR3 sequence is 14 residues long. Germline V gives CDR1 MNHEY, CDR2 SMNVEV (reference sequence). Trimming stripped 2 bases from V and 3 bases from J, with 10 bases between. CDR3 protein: CASSLQAGYTEAFF. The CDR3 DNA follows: TGTGCCAGCAGTTTACAAGCAGGGTACACTGAAGCTTTCTTT.

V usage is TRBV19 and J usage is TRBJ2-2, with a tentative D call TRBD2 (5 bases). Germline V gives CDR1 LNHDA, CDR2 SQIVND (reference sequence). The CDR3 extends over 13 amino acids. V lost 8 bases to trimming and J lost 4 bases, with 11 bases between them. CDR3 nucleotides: TGTGCCAGTCAGGCGGGCCGCACCGGGGAGCTGTTTTTT. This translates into CASQAGRTGELFF.

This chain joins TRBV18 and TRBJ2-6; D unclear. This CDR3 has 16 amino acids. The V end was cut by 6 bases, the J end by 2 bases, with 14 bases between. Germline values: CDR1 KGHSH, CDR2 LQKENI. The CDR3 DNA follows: TGTGCCAGCTCGCCCCGGCCCGAGGCTGGGGCCAACGTCCTGACTTTC. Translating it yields CASSPRPEAGANVLTF.

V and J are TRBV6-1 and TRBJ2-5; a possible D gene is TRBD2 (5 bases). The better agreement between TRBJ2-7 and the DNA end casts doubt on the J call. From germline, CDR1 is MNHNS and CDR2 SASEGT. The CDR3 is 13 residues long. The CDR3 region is CASSVEEAYEQYF. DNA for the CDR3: TGTGCCAGCAGTGTTGAGGAGGCCTACGAGCAGTACTTC.

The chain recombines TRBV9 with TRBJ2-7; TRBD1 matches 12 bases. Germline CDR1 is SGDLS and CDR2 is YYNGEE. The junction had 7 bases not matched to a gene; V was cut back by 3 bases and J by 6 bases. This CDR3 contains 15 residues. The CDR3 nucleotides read TGTGCCAGCAGCGCGGGGGGACAGGGGGCGTTCGAGCAGTACTTC. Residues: CASSAGGQGAFEQYF. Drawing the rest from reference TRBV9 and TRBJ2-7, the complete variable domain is DSGVTQTPKHLITATGQRVTLRCSPRSGDLSVYWYQQSLDQGLQFLIQYYNGEERAKGNILERFSAQQFPDLHSELNLSSLELGDSALYFCASSAGGQGAFEQYFGPGTRLTVT.

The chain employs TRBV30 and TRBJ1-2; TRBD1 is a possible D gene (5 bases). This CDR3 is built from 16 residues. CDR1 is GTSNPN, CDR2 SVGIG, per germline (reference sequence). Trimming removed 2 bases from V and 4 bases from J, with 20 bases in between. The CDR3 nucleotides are TGTGCCTGGAGTTCGAGGGGACTGACAGCTTCCTATGGCTACACCTTC. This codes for CAWSSRGLTASYGYTF.

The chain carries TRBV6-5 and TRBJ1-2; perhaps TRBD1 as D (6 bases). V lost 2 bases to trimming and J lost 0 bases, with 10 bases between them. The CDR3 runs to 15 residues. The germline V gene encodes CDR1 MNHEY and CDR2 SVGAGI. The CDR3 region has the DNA TGTGCCAGCAGTTACGGGGGCATAGCTAACTATGGCTACACCTTC. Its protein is CASSYGGIANYGYTF.

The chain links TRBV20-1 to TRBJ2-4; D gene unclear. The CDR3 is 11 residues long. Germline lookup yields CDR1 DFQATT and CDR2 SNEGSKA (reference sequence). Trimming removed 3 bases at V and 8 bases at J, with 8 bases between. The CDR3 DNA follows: TGCAGTGCTAGTATTTTAGACATTCAGTACTTC. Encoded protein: CSASILDIQYF.

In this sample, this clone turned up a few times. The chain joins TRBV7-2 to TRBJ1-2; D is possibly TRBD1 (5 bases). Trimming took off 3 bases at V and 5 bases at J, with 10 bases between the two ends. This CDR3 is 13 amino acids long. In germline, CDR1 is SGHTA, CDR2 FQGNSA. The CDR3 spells CASSFGGGYGYTF. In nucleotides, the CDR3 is TGTGCCAGCAGCTTTGGGGGAGGGTATGGCTACACCTTC.

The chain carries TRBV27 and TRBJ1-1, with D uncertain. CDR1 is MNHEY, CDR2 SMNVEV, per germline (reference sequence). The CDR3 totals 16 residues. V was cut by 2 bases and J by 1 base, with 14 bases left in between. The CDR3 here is CASSLGLRGGNTEAFF. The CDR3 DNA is TGTGCCAGCAGTTTAGGGTTACGGGGTGGGAACACTGAAGCTTTCTTT.

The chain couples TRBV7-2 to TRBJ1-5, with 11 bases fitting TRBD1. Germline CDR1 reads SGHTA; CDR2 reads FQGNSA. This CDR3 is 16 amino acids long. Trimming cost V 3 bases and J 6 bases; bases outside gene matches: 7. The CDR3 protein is CASSFPDRGLGQPQHF. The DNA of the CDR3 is TGTGCCAGCAGCTTCCCGGACAGGGGGCTCGGTCAGCCCCAGCATTTT. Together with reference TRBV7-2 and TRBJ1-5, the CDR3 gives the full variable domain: GAGVSQSPSNKVTEKGKDVELRCDPISGHTALYWYRQSLGQGLEFLIYFQGNSAPDKSGLPSDRFSAERTGGSVSTLTIQRTQQEDSAVYLCASSFPDRGLGQPQHFGDGTRLSIL.

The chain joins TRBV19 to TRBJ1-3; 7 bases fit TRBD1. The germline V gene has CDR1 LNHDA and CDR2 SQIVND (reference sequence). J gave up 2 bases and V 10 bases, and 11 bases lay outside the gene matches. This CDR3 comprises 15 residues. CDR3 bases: TGTGCCACCAGTAGGGGGACAGAGGCTGGAAACACCATATATTTT. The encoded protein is CATSRGTEAGNTIYF.

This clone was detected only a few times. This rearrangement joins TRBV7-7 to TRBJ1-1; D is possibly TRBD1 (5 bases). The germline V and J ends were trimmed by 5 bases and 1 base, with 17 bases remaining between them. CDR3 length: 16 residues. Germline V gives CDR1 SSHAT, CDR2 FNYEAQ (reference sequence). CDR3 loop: CASSDALGEGNTEAFF. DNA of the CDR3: TGTGCCAGCAGCGACGCCTTGGGGGAGGGGAACACTGAAGCTTTCTTT.

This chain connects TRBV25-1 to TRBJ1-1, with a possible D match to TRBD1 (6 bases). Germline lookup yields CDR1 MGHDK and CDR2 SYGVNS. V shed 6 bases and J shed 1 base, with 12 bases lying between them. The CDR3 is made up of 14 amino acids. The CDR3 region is CASSRTAKNTEAFF. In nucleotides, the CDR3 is TGTGCCAGCAGCCGGACAGCGAAGAACACTGAAGCTTTCTTT.

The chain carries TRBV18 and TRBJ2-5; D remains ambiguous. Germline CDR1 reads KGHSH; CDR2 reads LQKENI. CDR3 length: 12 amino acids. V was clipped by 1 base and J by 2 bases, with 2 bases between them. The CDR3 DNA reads TGTGCCAGCTCACCACGGCAAGAGACCCAGTACTTC. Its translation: CASSPRQETQYF.

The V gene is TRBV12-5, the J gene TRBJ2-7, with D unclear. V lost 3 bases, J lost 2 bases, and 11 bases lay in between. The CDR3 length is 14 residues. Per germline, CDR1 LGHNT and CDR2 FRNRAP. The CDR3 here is CASGFGDFAYEQYF. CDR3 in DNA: TGTGCTAGTGGTTTCGGCGACTTTGCCTACGAGCAGTACTTC.

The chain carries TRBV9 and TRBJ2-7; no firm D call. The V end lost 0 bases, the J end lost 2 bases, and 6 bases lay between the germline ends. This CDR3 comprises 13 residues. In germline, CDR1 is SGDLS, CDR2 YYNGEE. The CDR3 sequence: CASSVGRAYEQYV. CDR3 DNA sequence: TGTGCCAGCAGCGTAGGCCGGGCCTACGAGCAGTACGTC.

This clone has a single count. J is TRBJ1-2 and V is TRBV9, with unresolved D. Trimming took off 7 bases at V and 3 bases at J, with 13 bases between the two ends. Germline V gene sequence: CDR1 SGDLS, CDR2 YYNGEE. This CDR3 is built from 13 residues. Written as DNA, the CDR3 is TGTGCCAGCTCTCTTCAGGATTACTATGGCTACACCTTC. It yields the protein CASSLQDYYGYTF. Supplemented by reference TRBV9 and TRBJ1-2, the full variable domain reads DSGVTQTPKHLITATGQRVTLRCSPRSGDLSVYWYQQSLDQGLQFLIQYYNGEERAKGNILERFSAQQFPDLHSELNLSSLELGDSALYFCASSLQDYYGYTFGSGTRLTVV.

The CDR3, as DNA: TGTGCCAGCAGCGGTGGGCTGGTGCAAGCCAATCAGCCCCAGCATTTT. Translated, it gives CASSGGLVQANQPQHF. V usage is TRBV7-9 and J usage is TRBJ1-5; no clear D. Germline V gene data show CDR1 as SEHNR and CDR2 as FQNEAQ (reference sequence). The CDR3 sequence is 16 residues long. V dropped 5 bases and J dropped 3 bases, with 17 bases sitting between them.

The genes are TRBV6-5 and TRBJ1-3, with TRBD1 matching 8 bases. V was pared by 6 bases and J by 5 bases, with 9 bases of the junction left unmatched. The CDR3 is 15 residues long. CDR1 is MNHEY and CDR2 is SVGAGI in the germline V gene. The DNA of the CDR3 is TGTGCCAGCAGCCACGACAGGGGAAGACGAAACACCATATATTTT. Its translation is CASSHDRGRRNTIYF.